A selection of T cell receptor beta chains follows, all from one sample in a study of T-cell memory formation after mild COVID-19. TCRdb fed the 5' RACE reads into MiXCR, producing one record per CDR3 protein. The sample holds approximately 150,000 distinct CDR3 sequences, 6% to 7% seen once. What was sequenced was PBMCs or a T cell subset sorted from them (not recorded which). These TCRs come from an adult woman who had mild COVID-19 (a few samples of this study predate the infection). Cell type and time point are not known. Each CDR3 is given with its conserved first and last residue. A D gene is named only where the DNA matches it firmly. Clone size is given for some rows only: seen once, a few or many times, or a class if the clone is expanded.

few,-,TRBV5-1,TRBJ1-2,TGCGCCAGCAGCTTGGAGTCGACTAACTATGGCTACACCTTC,CASSLESTNYGYTF
-,TRBD2,TRBV20-1,TRBJ2-3,TGCAGTGCTGCCACGGGACTAACTACCAGCACAGATACGCAGTATTTT,CSAATGLTTSTDTQYF
many,-,TRBV24-1,TRBJ2-3,TGTGCCACCAGTGATTCCGGGGACCCCACAGATACGCAGTATTTT,CATSDSGDPTDTQYF
-,TRBD2,TRBV12-3/TRBV12-4,TRBJ2-2,TGTGCCAGCAGTTTCGTAGCGGGAGGGGTAGCCGGGGAGCTGTTTTTT,CASSFVAGGVAGELFF
-,TRBD2,TRBV10-2,TRBJ2-1,TGCGCCAGCAGTGAGGGGTCCGGGGGGGCGCTCTACAATGAGCAGTTCTTC,CASSEGSGGALYNEQFF
many,-,TRBV6-5,TRBJ2-3,TGTGCCAGCAGTTACCAGGGCACAGATACGCAGTATTTT,CASSYQGTDTQYF
-,-,TRBV7-2,TRBJ1-1,TGTGCCAGCAGCTTAGCAGGTTTTGAAGCTTTCTTT,CASSLAGFEAFF
few,-,TRBV7-2,TRBJ2-2,TGTGCCAGCAGCATAGGGACCCCAACCACCGGGGAGCTGTTTTTT,CASSIGTPTTGELFF
-,-,TRBV20-1,TRBJ1-1,TGCAGTGCTAGAAAACAGGGGAACACTGAAGCTTTCTTT,CSARKQGNTEAFF
few,-,TRBV5-1,TRBJ1-3,TGCGCCAGCAGCCACGACAACCTCTCTGGAAACACCATATATTTT,CASSHDNLSGNTIYF
-,-,TRBV20-1,TRBJ1-6,TGCAGTGCTAGAAGGGACGATAATTCACCCCTCCACTTT,CSARRDDNSPLHF
few,TRBD2,TRBV15,TRBJ2-3,TGTGCCACCAGCAGAGGTATAGCGGGAGATACGCAGTATTTT,CATSRGIAGDTQYF
few,-,TRBV12-3/TRBV12-4,TRBJ1-1,TGTGTGGTGGGTCAGAACACTGAAGCTTTCTTT,CVVGQNTEAFF
many,TRBD1,TRBV12-3/TRBV12-4,TRBJ1-2,TGTGCCAGTGAGGGGGCCGGCGGCTACACCTTC,CASEGAGGYTF
few,-,TRBV7-6,TRBJ2-7,TGTGCCAGCAGCTTATCCGGGAGTGCCTACGAGCAGTACTTC,CASSLSGSAYEQYF
few,TRBD2,TRBV4-1,TRBJ2-1,TGCGCCAGCAGCCTAGCGGGAGGGGGCAATGAGCAGTTCTTC,CASSLAGGGNEQFF
many,-,TRBV7-9,TRBJ1-2,TGTGCCAGCAGCTTACTACCGCGCTATGGCTACACCTTC,CASSLLPRYGYTF
many,-,TRBV29-1,TRBJ2-3,TGCAGCGTCCTTCGGGCCGATGCGGAAGGGGCGCAGTATTTT,CSVLRADAEGAQYF
many,TRBD1,TRBV5-6,TRBJ2-7,TGTGCCAGCAGCTTGTGGGACAGGGACTCCTACGAGCAGTACTTC,CASSLWDRDSYEQYF
many,TRBD2,TRBV7-2,TRBJ2-1,TGTGCCAGCAGCCGCACTAGCGGGAGTTGGAATGAGCAGTTCTTC,CASSRTSGSWNEQFF
few,-,TRBV19,TRBJ2-2,TGTGCCAGTAGTCAGAGTGGCGGCCCTAACACCGGGGAGCTGTTTTTT,CASSQSGGPNTGELFF
few,-,TRBV29-1,TRBJ1-5,TGCAGCGTTAAGGGGGAACAACAAGGGAGTCATCAGCCCCAGCATTTT,CSVKGEQQGSHQPQHF
-,TRBD1,TRBV29-1,TRBJ1-1,TGCAGCGTTGTGACAGGGGGCAACACTGAAGCTTTCTTT,CSVVTGGNTEAFF
-,TRBD2,TRBV12-3/TRBV12-4,TRBJ2-1,TGTGCCAGCAGTTTAGAAGGCGGGGGGAGTAATGAGCAGTTCTTC,CASSLEGGGSNEQFF
many,-,TRBV29-1,TRBJ2-1,TGCAGCGTTCCCGGGGTGAAATACAATGAGCAGTTCTTC,CSVPGVKYNEQFF
few,TRBD2,TRBV5-1,TRBJ2-1,TGCGCCAGCAGGCATGCCATAGCGGGACTCAATGATGAGCAGTTCTTC,CASRHAIAGLNDEQFF
many,-,TRBV7-9,TRBJ2-1,TGTGCCAGCAGCTTAAGCAGGGCCAATGAGCAGTTCTTC,CASSLSRANEQFF
many,-,TRBV19,TRBJ2-1,TGTGCCACCATGGTTCGCTCGAGGAGCTCCTACAATGAGCAGTTCTTC,CATMVRSRSSYNEQFF
-,-,TRBV7-8,TRBJ1-1,TGTGCCAGCAGCGACGCAGGGGACACTGAAGCTTTCTTT,CASSDAGDTEAFF
many,-,TRBV9,TRBJ1-3,TGTGCCAGCAGCGTAGATCGAACTGGAAACACCATATATTTT,CASSVDRTGNTIYF
-,-,TRBV27,TRBJ2-1,TGTGCCAGCAGTTCTCTCACCGGGGAGCAGTTCTTC,CASSSLTGEQFF
-,-,TRBV14,TRBJ1-2,TGTGCCAGCAGCCTTCAACAGGGAAGCGATGGCTACACCTTC,CASSLQQGSDGYTF
-,-,TRBV5-6,TRBJ1-1,TGTGCCAGCAACCCACTGGACAGAAGGGACACTGAAGCTTTCTTT,CASNPLDRRDTEAFF
-,-,TRBV7-8,TRBJ2-7,TGTGCCAGCAGCTTAGGGGAGGGGACAAACTCCTACGAGCAGTACTTC,CASSLGEGTNSYEQYF
-,-,TRBV4-1,TRBJ1-5,TGCGCCAGCAGGCGGACCGCAATTAGCAATCAGCCCCAGCATTTT,CASRRTAISNQPQHF
-,TRBD2,TRBV6-5,TRBJ2-3,TGTGCCAGCAGTTACCGCACTAGCGGGACAGATACGCAGTATTTT,CASSYRTSGTDTQYF
-,TRBD2,TRBV29-1,TRBJ2-3,TGCAGCGTGGGAGGACACCCCACTAGCGGGAGCGACTCAGATACGCAGTATTTT,CSVGGHPTSGSDSDTQYF
few,-,TRBV2,TRBJ1-3,TGTGCCAGCAGATACAGGGAAGGAAACACCATATATTTT,CASRYREGNTIYF
few,-,TRBV2,TRBJ2-1,TGTGCCAGCAGTGAGAGTTACTCCTACAATGAGCAGTTCTTC,CASSESYSYNEQFF
few,-,TRBV5-1,TRBJ1-1,TGCGCCAGCAGCCCGGAGCTTTACCCGAACACTGAAGCTTTCTTT,CASSPELYPNTEAFF